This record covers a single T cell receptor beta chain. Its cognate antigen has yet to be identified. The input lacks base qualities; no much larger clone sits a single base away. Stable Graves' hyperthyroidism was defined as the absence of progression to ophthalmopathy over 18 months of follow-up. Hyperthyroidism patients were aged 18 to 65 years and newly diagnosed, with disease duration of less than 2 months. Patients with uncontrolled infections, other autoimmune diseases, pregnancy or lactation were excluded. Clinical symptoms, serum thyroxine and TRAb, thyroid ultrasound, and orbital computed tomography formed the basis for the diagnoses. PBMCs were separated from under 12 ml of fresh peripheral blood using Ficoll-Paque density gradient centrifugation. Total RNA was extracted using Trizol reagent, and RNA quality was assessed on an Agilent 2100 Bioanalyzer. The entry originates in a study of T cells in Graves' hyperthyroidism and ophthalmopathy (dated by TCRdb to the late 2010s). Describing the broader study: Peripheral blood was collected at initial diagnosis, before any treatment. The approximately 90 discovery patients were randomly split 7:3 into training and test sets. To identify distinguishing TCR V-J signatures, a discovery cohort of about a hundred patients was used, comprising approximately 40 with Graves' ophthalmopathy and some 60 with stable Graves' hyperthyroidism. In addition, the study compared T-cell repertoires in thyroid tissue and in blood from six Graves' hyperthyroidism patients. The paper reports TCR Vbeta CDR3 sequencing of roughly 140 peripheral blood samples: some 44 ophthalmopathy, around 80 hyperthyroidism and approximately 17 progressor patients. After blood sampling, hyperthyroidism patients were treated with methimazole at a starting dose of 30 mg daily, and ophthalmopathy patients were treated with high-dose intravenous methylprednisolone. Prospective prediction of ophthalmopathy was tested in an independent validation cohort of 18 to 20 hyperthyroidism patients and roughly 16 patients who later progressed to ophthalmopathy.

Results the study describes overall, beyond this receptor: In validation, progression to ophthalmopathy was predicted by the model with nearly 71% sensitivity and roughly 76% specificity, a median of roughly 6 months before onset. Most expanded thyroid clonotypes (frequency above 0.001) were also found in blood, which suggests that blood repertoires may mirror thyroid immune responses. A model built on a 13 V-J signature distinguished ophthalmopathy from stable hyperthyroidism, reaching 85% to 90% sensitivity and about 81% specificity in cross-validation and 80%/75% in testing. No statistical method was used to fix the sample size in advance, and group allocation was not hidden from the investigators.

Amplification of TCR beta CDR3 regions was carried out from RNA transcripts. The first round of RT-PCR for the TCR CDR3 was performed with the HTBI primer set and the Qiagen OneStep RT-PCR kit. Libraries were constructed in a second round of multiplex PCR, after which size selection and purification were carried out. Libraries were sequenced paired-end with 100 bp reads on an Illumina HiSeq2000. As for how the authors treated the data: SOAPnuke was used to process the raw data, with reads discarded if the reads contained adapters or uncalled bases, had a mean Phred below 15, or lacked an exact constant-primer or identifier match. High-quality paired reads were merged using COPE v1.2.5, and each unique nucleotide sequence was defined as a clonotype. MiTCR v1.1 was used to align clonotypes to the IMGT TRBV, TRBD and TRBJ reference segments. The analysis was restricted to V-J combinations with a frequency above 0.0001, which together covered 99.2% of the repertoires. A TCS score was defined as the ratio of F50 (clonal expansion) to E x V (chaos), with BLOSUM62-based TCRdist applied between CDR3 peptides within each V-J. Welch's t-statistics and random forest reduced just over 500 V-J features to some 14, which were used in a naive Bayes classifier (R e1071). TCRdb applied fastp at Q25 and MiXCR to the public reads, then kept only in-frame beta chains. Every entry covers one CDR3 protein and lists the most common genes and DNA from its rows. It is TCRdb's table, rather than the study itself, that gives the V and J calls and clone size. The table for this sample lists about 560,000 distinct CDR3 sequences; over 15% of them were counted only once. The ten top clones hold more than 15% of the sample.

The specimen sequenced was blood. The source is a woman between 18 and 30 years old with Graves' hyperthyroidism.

CDR3 reads: CASSPLNPGNTIYF. The nucleotides read TGTGCCAGCAGCCCCCTAAACCCTGGAAACACCATATATTTT. The chain employs TRBV9 and TRBJ1-3; too little of a D gene remains to name it. Its CDR3 holds 14 amino acids, cysteine through phenylalanine. CDR3 DNA only is kept here, 42 bases in frame from base 1. The germline V gene sets CDR1 to SGDLS and CDR2 to YYNGEE. V and J are truncated by 4 bases and 2 bases respectively, leaving an intervening sequence of 10 bases.